The 22 T cell receptor beta chains below all came from one sample that was sequenced in a study of lymphopenia after photon versus proton radiotherapy (dated by TCRdb to 2018 to 2020). The library was made by the immunoSEQ multiplex PCR assay. Here the immuneACCESS table is served through TCRdb, limited to in-frame sequences with V and J called. Missing clones are a known gap in these copies; in checked studies unresolved V genes cover under half, and the rest lacks a known reason. This sample is represented by approximately 47,000 clones; about 85% of them were singletons. Over 2% of the sample is in the top ten clones. The input for sequencing was peripheral blood, taken from a patient treated with photon-based radiotherapy. The receptor source for this set is a man aged 40-49 years with gastric cancer.

J is TRBJ2-1 and V is TRBV7-6, with TRBD1 matching over 7 bases. The germline gives CDR1 SGHVS, CDR2 FNYEAQ. The CDR3 has 15 residues. V lost 2 bases and J lost 7; bases outside the gene matches: 8. In DNA, the CDR3 is TGTGCCAGCAGCTTAAGGTCAGGGGGTAGGAATGAGCAGTTCTTC. Protein: CASSLRSGGRNEQFF.

The CDR3 is CASGTSGGLQETQYF. The CDR3 nucleotides are TGTGCCAGCGGCACTAGCGGGGGGCTACAAGAGACCCAGTACTTC. This sequence joins TRBV11-2 and TRBJ2-5; 12 bases fit TRBD2. The germline CDR1 and CDR2 sequences are SGHAT and FQNNGV. Unmatched junction bases numbered 6, after V lost 8 bases and J lost 2 bases. The CDR3 is 15 amino acids.

CDR3 coding DNA: TGCGCCAGCAGAGGGCTTATGAACACTGAAGCTTTCTTT. Amino acids: CASRGLMNTEAFF. The genes are TRBV5-1 and TRBJ1-1; no clear D gene. The germline V gene has CDR1 SGHRS and CDR2 YFSETQ. Between the trimmed V and J ends, which lost 5 bases and 0 bases, there was a span of 8 bases. The CDR3 is 13 amino acids.

The chain is built from TRBV5-6 and TRBJ1-5; D perhaps matches TRBD1 (6 bases). V lost 2 bases and J 8 bases, leaving 17 bases between the germline ends. Germline CDR1 SGHDT, CDR2 YYEEEE. The CDR3 is 15 amino acids. DNA for the CDR3: TGTGCCAGCAGCTTACAGGGTCATACCGGGGAGCCCCAGCATTTT. Amino acids: CASSLQGHTGEPQHF.

V gene TRBV4-3 combines with J gene TRBJ2-1; TRBD2 matches 12 bases. Germline trimming cut 4 bases from V and 3 bases from J; bases unmatched to any gene: 4. Germline V lookup: CDR1 LGHNA, CDR2 YSLEER. This CDR3 region has 16 residues. The CDR3 spells CASSPSTSGGYNEQFF. In nucleotides, the CDR3 is TGCGCCAGCAGCCCCTCGACTAGCGGGGGCTACAATGAGCAGTTCTTC.

The chain joins TRBV7-8 to TRBJ1-3, with D unresolved. Germline V lookup: CDR1 SGHVS, CDR2 FQNEAQ. Trimming removed 6 bases at V and 0 bases at J, with 9 bases between. The CDR3 has 14 residues. This CDR3 is CASSPKISGNTIYF. As DNA, the CDR3 is TGTGCCAGCAGTCCCAAGATCTCTGGAAACACCATATATTTT.

This clone has only a few counts. The chain has TRBV7-3 and TRBJ2-4; D is perhaps TRBD1 or TRBD2 (5 bases each). The CDR3 sequence is 13 residues long. Germline CDR1 and CDR2: SGHTA and FQGTGA. V gave up 5 bases and J gave up 8 bases, with 13 bases separating them. CDR3 nucleotide sequence: TGTGCCAGCAGCCCGGGACGGCCTGACATTCAGTACTTC. Protein product: CASSPGRPDIQYF.

The rearrangement links TRBV6-1 to TRBJ1-2; a weak D match, TRBD1 (5 bases). Germline lookup yields CDR1 MNHNS and CDR2 SASEGT. Trimming removed 5 bases from V and 6 bases from J, with 19 bases in between. The CDR3 is made up of 15 amino acids. The CDR3 coding sequence is TGTGCCAGCAGTCCTTTCTCTCTGACAGCCGATGGCTACACCTTC. Amino acid sequence: CASSPFSLTADGYTF.

This chain joins TRBV11-2 and TRBJ1-1; 8 bases map to TRBD1. The V gene's germline CDR1 is SGHAT and CDR2 FQNNGV. Trimming at V came to 6 bases and at J to 2 bases, leaving 8 bases not matched to a gene. This CDR3 spans 15 amino acids. CDR3 protein: CASRSNRGINTEAFF. CDR3 bases: TGTGCCAGCAGATCTAACAGGGGGATCAACACTGAAGCTTTCTTT.

This sequence joins TRBV14 and TRBJ1-1; unclear D gene. Germline CDR1 and CDR2: SGHDN and FVKESK. Trimming pared 6 bases from V and 5 bases from J, leaving 16 bases between. The CDR3 runs to 14 residues. The CDR3 loop reads CASRPSLRATEAFF. In DNA, the CDR3 is TGTGCCAGCAGACCATCGTTGAGGGCGACTGAAGCTTTCTTT.

This clone was observed a single time. The sample holds other DNA sequences that translate to the same CDR3. The V call is TRBV9, the J call TRBJ2-1; D is perhaps TRBD2 (5 bases). The V end lost 0 bases, the J end lost 0 bases, and 7 bases lay between the germline ends. Germline CDR1 SGDLS, CDR2 YYNGEE. This CDR3 region has 15 residues. CDR3 region: CASSVGRGSYNEQFF. In DNA form, the CDR3 reads TGTGCCAGCAGCGTAGGACGGGGCTCCTACAATGAGCAGTTCTTC.

This chain joins TRBV5-6 and TRBJ2-1, with a weak D call TRBD1 (6 bases). This CDR3 is built from 13 residues. The germline V and J ends were trimmed by 5 bases and 4 bases, with 10 bases remaining between them. Germline CDR1 and CDR2: SGHDT and YYEEEE. This CDR3 is CASSSDRYNEQFF. The DNA of the CDR3 is TGTGCCAGCAGTTCGGACAGATACAATGAGCAGTTCTTC. The variable domain in full, with the rest retrieved from reference TRBV5-6 and TRBJ2-1, is DAGVTQSPTHLIKTRGQQVTLRCSPKSGHDTVSWYQQALGQGPQFIFQYYEEEERQRGNFPDRFSGHQFPNYSSELNVNALLLGDSALYLCASSSDRYNEQFFGPGTRLTVL.

The V and J genes are TRBV7-9 and TRBJ2-7; tentative D call: TRBD2 (5 bases). CDR1 is SEHNR and CDR2 is FQNEAQ in the germline V gene (reference sequence). The CDR3 is 14 residues long. V dropped 0 bases and J dropped 7 bases, with 13 bases sitting between them. The CDR3 loop is CASSLASTTGEQYF. The CDR3 DNA reads as TGTGCCAGCAGCTTAGCGTCGACGACGGGGGAGCAGTACTTC.

There are a few counts of this clone. The J gene is TRBJ1-2, the V gene TRBV5-1; 8 nucleotides match TRBD1. V gave up 0 bases and J gave up 6 bases; unmatched junction bases: 10. The V gene's germline CDR1 is SGHRS and CDR2 YFSETQ. The length of the CDR3 is 16 residues. CDR3 residues: CASSLENRGNLDGYTF. The DNA of the CDR3 is TGCGCCAGCAGCTTGGAAAACAGGGGGAATTTGGATGGCTACACCTTC.

The chain links TRBV10-3 to TRBJ1-3; perhaps TRBD1 as D (6 bases). Germline V gene data show CDR1 as ENHRY and CDR2 as SYGVKD. CDR3 length equals 16 residues. V was clipped by 2 bases and J by 4 bases, with 15 bases between them. This CDR3 reads CAISEVDRIFGNTIYF. CDR3 nucleotides: TGTGCCATCAGTGAGGTTGACAGGATCTTCGGAAACACCATATATTTT.

Written as DNA, the CDR3 is TGTGCCAGCTCACCACCAGGAGACAGCATTTATGGCTACACCTTC. Translation: CASSPPGDSIYGYTF. The rearrangement links TRBV18 to TRBJ1-2; a weak D match, TRBD1 (5 bases). Germline V gene sequence: CDR1 KGHSH, CDR2 LQKENI. The CDR3 consists of 15 residues. Trimming cost V 0 bases and J 5 bases, with 13 bases left between them.

The rearrangement joins TRBV18 to TRBJ2-7; 7 nucleotides align to TRBD1. J gave up 4 bases and V 4 bases, and 4 bases lay outside the gene matches. Per germline, CDR1 KGHSH and CDR2 LQKENI. This CDR3 is 13 amino acids long. CDR3 sequence reads: CASSLRDSYEQYF. The DNA of the CDR3 is TGTGCCAGCTCACTTCGGGACAGTTACGAGCAGTACTTC. Variable domain in full (rest from reference TRBV18 and TRBJ2-7): NAGVMQNPRHLVRRRGQEARLRCSPMKGHSHVYWYRQLPEEGLKFMVYLQKENIIDESGMPKERFSAEFPKEGPSILRIQQVVRGDSAAYFCASSLRDSYEQYFGPGTRLTVT.

J is TRBJ2-5 and V is TRBV7-9, with no clear D. The CDR3 totals 15 residues. V was shortened by 4 bases and J by 1 base, with 13 bases between the two germline ends. Germline assignment: CDR1 SEHNR and CDR2 FQNEAQ (reference sequence). The CDR3 here is CASSYTYGPQETQYF. The CDR3 DNA reads TGTGCCAGCAGCTACACCTACGGTCCCCAAGAGACCCAGTACTTC.

The chain carries TRBV7-9 and TRBJ1-3, with 12 nucleotides matching TRBD1. Trimming took 5 bases from V and 10 from J; bases not matched to a gene: 18. From germline, CDR1 is SEHNR and CDR2 FQNEAQ (reference sequence). The CDR3 loop spans 18 amino acids. CDR3 in amino acids: CASSPGARDRGPGGTIYF. CDR3 coding DNA: TGTGCCAGCAGCCCGGGAGCCCGGGACAGGGGGCCCGGGGGGACCATATATTTT.

This rearrangement joins TRBV7-2 to TRBJ2-2; D possibly corresponds to TRBD2 (6 bases). The CDR3 spans 15 residues. Germline loops: CDR1 SGHTA, CDR2 FQGNSA. Trimming removed 1 base at V and 6 bases at J, with 12 bases between. CDR3 region: CASSLEGLSSGELFF. CDR3 nucleotides: TGTGCCAGCAGCTTAGAGGGACTTTCCTCCGGGGAGCTGTTTTTT.

CDR3 residues: CASSLQRSGGGYTF. In DNA form, the CDR3 reads TGTGCCAGCAGCTTACAACGTTCCGGAGGGGGCTACACCTTC. The genes are TRBV7-2 and TRBJ1-2; D unresolved. Germline CDR1 reads SGHTA; CDR2 reads FQGNSA. CDR3 length: 14 residues. V lost 2 bases, J lost 8 bases, and 15 bases lay in between.

CDR3 coding DNA: TGCGCCAGCAGCGCGACAGGGCCGAGCTCCTACGAGCAGTACTTC. This sequence encodes CASSATGPSSYEQYF. The genes are TRBV5-1 and TRBJ2-7, with 7 positions matching TRBD1. The CDR3 loop spans 15 amino acids. J was trimmed by 0 bases and V by 4 bases; bases with no gene match: 7. The germline gives CDR1 SGHRS, CDR2 YFSETQ.